The 9 T cell receptor beta chains given below trace back to one sample, sequenced in a study of lung T cells in sarcoidosis with Löfgren's syndrome. One entry per CDR3 protein results from TCRdb running MiXCR on the reads. In the table there are 20,000 or so distinct CDR3 sequences, 20% to 25% of which are singletons. Sequences were obtained from CD4+ T cells from PBMCs. These receptors originate from a human donor with sarcoidosis (Löfgren's syndrome or another form), or a control subject (not recorded which).

This clonotype has at least ten counts. This sequence joins TRBV7-9 and TRBJ1-1; 9 bases align to TRBD1. CDR1 is SEHNR and CDR2 is FQNEAQ in the germline V gene (reference sequence). This CDR3 is 15 amino acids long. The V and J ends lost 5 bases and 6 bases, in that order; junction bases with no gene match: 10. This CDR3 is CASSRRGTGNSEAFF. CDR3 sequence (DNA): TGTGCCAGCAGCCGCCGCGGGACAGGGAATTCTGAAGCTTTCTTT.

This clonotype was detected a few times. A much larger clone lies one base from this, so it may be a read error. The chain couples TRBV2 to TRBJ2-1; 7 nucleotides align to TRBD1. Germline-derived CDR1 and CDR2 are SNHLY and FYNNEI. Trimming cost V 3 bases and J 6 bases; bases outside gene matches: 5. This CDR3 is 14 amino acids long. CDR3 amino acids: CASSDWAGGNEQFF. DNA for the CDR3: TGTGCCAGCAGTGACTGGGCAGGGGGCAATGAGCAGTTCTTC.

This clonotype has a count of ten or more. The V and J genes are TRBV28 and TRBJ2-7, with a tentative D call TRBD2 (5 bases). This CDR3 comprises 12 residues. With 6 bases removed from V and 4 bases from J, the gap between germline ends came to 10 bases. Germline loops: CDR1 MDHEN, CDR2 SYDVKM. The CDR3 here is CASSAWEYEQYF. The CDR3, as DNA: TGTGCCAGCAGCGCCTGGGAGTACGAGCAGTACTTC.

The chain links TRBV30 to TRBJ1-2, with 7 bases fitting TRBD1. Losses at the gene ends were 4 bases for V and 10 bases for J; bases not matched to a gene: 12. This CDR3 spans 13 amino acids. From germline, CDR1 is GTSNPN and CDR2 SVGIG (reference sequence). CDR3 sequence (DNA): TGTGCCTGGACCTACGGGACAGACCCAAACTACACCTTC. This encodes CAWTYGTDPNYTF.

A note on this clonotype: A much more abundant neighbour one base away suggests this may be a read error. The genes are TRBV10-3 and TRBJ2-3; tentative D call: TRBD1 (6 bases). The germline V gene has CDR1 ENHRY and CDR2 SYGVKD. CDR3 size: 14 residues. CDR3 residues: CATQQGRSTGTQYF. CDR3 bases: TGTGCCACCCAGCAGGGGCGGTCCACAGGTACGCAGTATTTT.

Many counts were recorded for this clonotype. The chain recombines TRBV2 with TRBJ1-5; no definite D call. The germline V gene has CDR1 SNHLY and CDR2 FYNNEI. The CDR3 has 13 residues. V was clipped by 1 base and J by 4 bases, with 5 bases between them. This chain's CDR3 is CASSEEGNQPQHF. The DNA for the CDR3 is TGTGCCAGCAGTGAAGAAGGGAATCAGCCCCAGCATTTT.

The sample holds many counts of this clonotype. This rearrangement joins TRBV20-1 to TRBJ2-5; D is unresolved. The CDR3 has 12 residues. The germline CDR1 and CDR2 sequences are DFQATT and SNEGSKA (reference sequence). V lost 2 bases and J 4 bases, leaving 8 bases between the germline ends. CDR3 DNA: TGCAGTGCTAGACGGAATGTAGAGACCCAGTACTTC. Translating gives CSARRNVETQYF.

This clonotype has ten or more counts. V gene TRBV7-2 combines with J gene TRBJ2-7; D unresolved. The V end was cut by 3 bases, the J end by 7 bases, with 10 bases between. The germline CDR1 and CDR2 sequences are SGHTA and FQGNSA. The CDR3 is 12 amino acids. CDR3 nucleotides: TGTGCCAGCAGCTTGACCCTCCGGGAGCAGTACTTC. Residues: CASSLTLREQYF. The complete variable domain, with remaining parts taken from reference TRBV7-2 and TRBJ2-7, reads GAGVSQSPSNKVTEKGKDVELRCDPISGHTALYWYRQSLGQGLEFLIYFQGNSAPDKSGLPSDRFSAERTGGSVSTLTIQRTQQEDSAVYLCASSLTLREQYFGPGTRLTVT.

This clonotype was observed many times. This chain links TRBV20-1 with TRBJ1-5; D not certain. The V gene's germline CDR1 is DFQATT and CDR2 SNEGSKA (reference sequence). The CDR3 loop spans 12 amino acids. Trimming cost V 4 bases and J 0 bases, with 4 bases left between them. The CDR3 bases are TGCAGTGCTACCGATAGCAATCAGCCCCAGCATTTT. It yields the protein CSATDSNQPQHF.